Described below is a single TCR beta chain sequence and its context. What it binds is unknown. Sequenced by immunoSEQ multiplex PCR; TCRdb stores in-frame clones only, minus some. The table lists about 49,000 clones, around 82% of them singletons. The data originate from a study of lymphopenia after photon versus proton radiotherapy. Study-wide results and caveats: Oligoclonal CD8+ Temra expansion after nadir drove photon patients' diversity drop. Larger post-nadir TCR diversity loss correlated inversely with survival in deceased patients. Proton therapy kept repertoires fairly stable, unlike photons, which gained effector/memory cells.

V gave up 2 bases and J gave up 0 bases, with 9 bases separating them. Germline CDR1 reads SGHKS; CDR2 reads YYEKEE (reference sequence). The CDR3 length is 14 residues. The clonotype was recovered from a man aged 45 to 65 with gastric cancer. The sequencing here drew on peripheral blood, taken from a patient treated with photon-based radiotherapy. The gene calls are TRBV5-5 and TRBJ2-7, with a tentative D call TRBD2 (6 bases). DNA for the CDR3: TGTGCCAGCAGCTTTATCGGGAGCTCCTACGAGCAGTACTTC. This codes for CASSFIGSSYEQYF.